This T cell receptor beta chain appears in the sequencing data of a study of blood T cell repertoires in COVID-19. Turning to the study itself: Acute and convalescent COVID-19 specimens originated in the United States, Italy and Spain. In each case, the material was cDNA or gDNA derived from T cells, B-cell-depleted T cells, or PBMCs.

This clone was found a few times. Original handling: The authors estimated nucleated cell counts from reference gene primer amplification. The table came from immunoSEQ multiplex PCR; TCRdb's copy has only in-frame clones and leaves some out. The D gene and trimming were derived from the DNA, and the V and J assignments and clone size from that table. Of under 300,000 clones listed, 70% to 90% are singletons. V lost 0 bases and J lost 9; bases outside the gene matches: 8. Germline V lookup: CDR1 GTSNPN, CDR2 SVGIG (reference sequence). The CDR3 has 14 residues. This rearrangement joins TRBV30 to TRBJ2-7, with 10 positions matching TRBD2. This TCR derives from a man between 60 and 70 years old who had recovered from COVID-19. Sequencing input: peripheral blood. The DNA for the CDR3 is TGTGCCTGGAGTGTAAGCCTAGCGGGAGATCGGCAGTACTTC. Its translation: CAWSVSLAGDRQYF.